This TCR beta chain is from a study of beta chain features in type 1 diabetes. Note on this clone: Its target is unknown.

The study's findings and limits: Researchers report that Type 1 diabetes patients had moderately but significantly shorter TCRB CDR3s across all four CD4+ subsets.

Deletions cut 1 base from V and 3 bases from J, with 12 bases between. CDR1 and CDR2 (germline): MGHDK, SYGVNS. This CDR3 is 15 amino acids long. The isolated RNA, all of it, was reverse transcribed, so expressed TCRB transcripts were what got sequenced. Libraries were prepared by immunoSEQ multiplex PCR; TCRdb keeps only in-frame clonotypes and omits some of them. Of around 360,000 clones in the sample, 10% to 15% were seen once. This chain links TRBV25-1 with TRBJ1-1; possibly TRBD1 for D (5 bases). The sequencing input was naive CD4+ T cells from blood. This receptor was identified in a woman between 18 and 29 years old with type 1 diabetes. Here the CDR3 DNA reads TGTGCCAGCAGTGAATCTAGGGGACTAGACACTGAAGCTTTCTTT. It specifies CASSESRGLDTEAFF.